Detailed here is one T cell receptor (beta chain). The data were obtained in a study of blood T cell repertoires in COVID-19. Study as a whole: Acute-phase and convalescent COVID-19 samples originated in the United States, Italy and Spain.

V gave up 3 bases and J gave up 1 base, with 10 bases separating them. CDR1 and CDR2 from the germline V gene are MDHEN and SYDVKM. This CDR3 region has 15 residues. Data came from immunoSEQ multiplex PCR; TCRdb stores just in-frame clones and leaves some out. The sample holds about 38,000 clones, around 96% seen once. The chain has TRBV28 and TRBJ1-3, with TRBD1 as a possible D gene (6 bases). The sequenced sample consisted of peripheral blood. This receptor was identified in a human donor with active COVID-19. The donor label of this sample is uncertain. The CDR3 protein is CASSFTGISGNTIYF. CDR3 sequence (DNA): TGTGCCAGCAGTTTCACAGGGATTTCTGGAAACACCATATATTTT. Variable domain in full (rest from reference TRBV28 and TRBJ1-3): DVKVTQSSRYLVKRTGEKVFLECVQDMDHENMFWYRQDPGLGLRLIYFSYDVKMKEKGDIPEGYSVSREKKERFSLILESASTNQTSMYLCASSFTGISGNTIYFGEGSWLTVV.